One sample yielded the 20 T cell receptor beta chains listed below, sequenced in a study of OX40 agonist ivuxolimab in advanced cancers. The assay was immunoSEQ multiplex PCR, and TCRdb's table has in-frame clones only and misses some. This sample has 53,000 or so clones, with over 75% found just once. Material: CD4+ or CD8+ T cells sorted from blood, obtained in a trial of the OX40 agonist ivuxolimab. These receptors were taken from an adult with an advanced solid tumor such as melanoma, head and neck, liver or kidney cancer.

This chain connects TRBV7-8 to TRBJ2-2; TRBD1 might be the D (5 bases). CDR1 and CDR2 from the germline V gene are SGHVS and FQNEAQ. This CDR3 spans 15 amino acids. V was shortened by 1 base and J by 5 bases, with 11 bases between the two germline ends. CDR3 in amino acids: CASSLGVGQTGELFF. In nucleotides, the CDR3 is TGTGCCAGCAGCTTAGGGGTGGGGCAGACCGGGGAGCTGTTTTTT.

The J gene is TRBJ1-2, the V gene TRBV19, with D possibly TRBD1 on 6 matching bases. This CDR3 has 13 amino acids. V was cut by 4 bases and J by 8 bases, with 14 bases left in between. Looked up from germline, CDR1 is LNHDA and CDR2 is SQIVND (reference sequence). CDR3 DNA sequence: TGTGCCAGTAGTACACCTTACAGGGAAGGCTACACCTTC. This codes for CASSTPYREGYTF.

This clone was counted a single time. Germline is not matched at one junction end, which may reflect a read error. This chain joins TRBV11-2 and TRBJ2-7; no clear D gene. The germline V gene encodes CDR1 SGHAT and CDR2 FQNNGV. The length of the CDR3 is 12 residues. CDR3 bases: TGTGCCAGCAGCCAGGCGTCAGACTCCGTCCTCTTC. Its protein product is CASSQASDSVLF.

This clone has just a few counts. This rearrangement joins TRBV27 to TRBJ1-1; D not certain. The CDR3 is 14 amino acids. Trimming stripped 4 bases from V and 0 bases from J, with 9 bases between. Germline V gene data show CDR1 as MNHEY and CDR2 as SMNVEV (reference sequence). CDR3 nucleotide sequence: TGTGCCAGCAGTTCTACTATGATGAACACTGAAGCTTTCTTT. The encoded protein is CASSSTMMNTEAFF.

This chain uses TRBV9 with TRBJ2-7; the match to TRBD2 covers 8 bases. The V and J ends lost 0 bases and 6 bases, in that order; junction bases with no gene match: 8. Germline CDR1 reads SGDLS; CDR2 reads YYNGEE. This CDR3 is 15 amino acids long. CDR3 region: CASSVAGGPVSEQYF. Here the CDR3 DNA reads TGTGCCAGCAGCGTAGCGGGAGGGCCAGTCTCCGAGCAGTACTTC.

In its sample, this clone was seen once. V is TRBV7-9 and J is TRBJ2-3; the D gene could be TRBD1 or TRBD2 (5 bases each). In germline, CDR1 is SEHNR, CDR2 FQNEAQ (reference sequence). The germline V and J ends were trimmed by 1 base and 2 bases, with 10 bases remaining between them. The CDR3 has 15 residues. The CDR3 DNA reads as TGTGCCAGCAGCTTAGGGGGGTTGAACACAGATACGCAGTATTTT. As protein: CASSLGGLNTDTQYF.

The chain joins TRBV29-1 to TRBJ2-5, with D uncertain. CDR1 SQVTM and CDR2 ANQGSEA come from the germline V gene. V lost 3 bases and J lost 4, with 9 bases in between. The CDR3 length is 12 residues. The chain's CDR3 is CSVEGLGETQYF. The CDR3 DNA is TGCAGCGTTGAGGGGTTAGGAGAGACCCAGTACTTC.

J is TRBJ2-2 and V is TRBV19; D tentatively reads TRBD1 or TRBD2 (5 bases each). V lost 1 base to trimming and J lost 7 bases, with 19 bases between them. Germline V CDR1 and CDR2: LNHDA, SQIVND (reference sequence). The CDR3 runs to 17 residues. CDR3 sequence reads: CASSIARGTYQFGELFF. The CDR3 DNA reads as TGTGCCAGTAGTATAGCGAGGGGAACCTACCAATTCGGGGAGCTGTTTTTT.

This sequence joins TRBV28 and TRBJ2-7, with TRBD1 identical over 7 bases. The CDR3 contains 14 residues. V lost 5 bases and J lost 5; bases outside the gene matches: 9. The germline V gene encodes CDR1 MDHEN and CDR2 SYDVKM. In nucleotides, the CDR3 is TGTGCCAGCAGTCCGAGGACAGGCCGTAACGAGCAGTACTTC. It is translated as CASSPRTGRNEQYF.

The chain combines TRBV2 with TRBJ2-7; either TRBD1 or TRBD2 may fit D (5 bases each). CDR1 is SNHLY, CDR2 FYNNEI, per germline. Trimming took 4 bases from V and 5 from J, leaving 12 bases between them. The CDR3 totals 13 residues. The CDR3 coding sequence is TGTGCCAGCAGTGCCGGGGCGAACCACGAGCAGTACTTC. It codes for CASSAGANHEQYF.

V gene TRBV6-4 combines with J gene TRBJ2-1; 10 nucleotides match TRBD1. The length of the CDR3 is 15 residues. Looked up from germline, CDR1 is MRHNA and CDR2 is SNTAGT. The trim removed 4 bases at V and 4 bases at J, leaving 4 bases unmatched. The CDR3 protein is CASSAGQGQYNEQFF. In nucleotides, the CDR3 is TGTGCCAGCAGTGCGGGACAGGGGCAATACAATGAGCAGTTCTTC.

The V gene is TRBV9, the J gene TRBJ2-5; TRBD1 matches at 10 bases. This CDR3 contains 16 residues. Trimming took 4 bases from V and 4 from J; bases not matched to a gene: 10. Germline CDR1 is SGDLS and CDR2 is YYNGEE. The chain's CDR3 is CASSFSGTGVGETQYF. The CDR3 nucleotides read TGTGCCAGCAGCTTTAGTGGGACAGGGGTAGGAGAGACCCAGTACTTC. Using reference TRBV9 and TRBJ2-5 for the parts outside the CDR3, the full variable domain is DSGVTQTPKHLITATGQRVTLRCSPRSGDLSVYWYQQSLDQGLQFLIQYYNGEERAKGNILERFSAQQFPDLHSELNLSSLELGDSALYFCASSFSGTGVGETQYFGPGTRLLVL.

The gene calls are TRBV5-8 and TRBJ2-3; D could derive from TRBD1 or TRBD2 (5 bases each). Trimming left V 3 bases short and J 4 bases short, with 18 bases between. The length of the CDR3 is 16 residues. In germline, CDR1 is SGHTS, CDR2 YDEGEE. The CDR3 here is CASSSGTDPGADTQYF. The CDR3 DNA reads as TGTGCCAGCAGCTCTGGGACCGACCCTGGGGCAGATACGCAGTATTTT.

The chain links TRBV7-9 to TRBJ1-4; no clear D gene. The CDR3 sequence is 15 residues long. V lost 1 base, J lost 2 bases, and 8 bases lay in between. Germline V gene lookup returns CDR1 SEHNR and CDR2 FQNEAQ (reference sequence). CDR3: CASSLGGSTNEKLFF. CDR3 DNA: TGTGCCAGCAGCTTAGGGGGAAGCACTAATGAAAAACTGTTTTTT.

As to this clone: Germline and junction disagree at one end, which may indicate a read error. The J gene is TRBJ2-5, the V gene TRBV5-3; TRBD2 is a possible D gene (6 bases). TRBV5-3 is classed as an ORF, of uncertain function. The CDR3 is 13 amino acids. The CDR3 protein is CASSLGLAKTQYF. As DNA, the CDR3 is TGTGCCAGCAGCTTGGGACTCGCAAAGACCCAGTACTTC.

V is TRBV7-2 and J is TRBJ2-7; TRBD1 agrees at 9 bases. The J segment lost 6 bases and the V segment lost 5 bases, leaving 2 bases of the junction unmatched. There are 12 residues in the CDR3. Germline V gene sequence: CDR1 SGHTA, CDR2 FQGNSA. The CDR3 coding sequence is TGTGCCAGCAGCAAGGACAGGGGCGAGCAGTACTTC. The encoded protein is CASSKDRGEQYF.

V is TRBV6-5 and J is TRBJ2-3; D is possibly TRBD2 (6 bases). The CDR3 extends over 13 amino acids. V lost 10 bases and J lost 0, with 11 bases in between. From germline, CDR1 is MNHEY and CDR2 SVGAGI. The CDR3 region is CATTSGSTDTQYF. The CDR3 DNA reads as TGTGCCACCACCAGCGGGAGCACAGATACGCAGTATTTT.

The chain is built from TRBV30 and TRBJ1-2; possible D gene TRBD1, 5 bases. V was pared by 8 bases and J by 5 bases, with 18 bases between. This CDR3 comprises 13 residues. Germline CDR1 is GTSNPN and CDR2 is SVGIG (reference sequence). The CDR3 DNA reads TGTGCCCTCCGGGACGCCCGGAATTATGGCTACACCTTC. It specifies CALRDARNYGYTF.

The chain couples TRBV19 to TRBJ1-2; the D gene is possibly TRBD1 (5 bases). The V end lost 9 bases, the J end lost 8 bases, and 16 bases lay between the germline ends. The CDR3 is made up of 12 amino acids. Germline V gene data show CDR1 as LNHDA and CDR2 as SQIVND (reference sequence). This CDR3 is CASRDPTSGYTF. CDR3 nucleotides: TGTGCCAGCCGGGACCCGACAAGCGGCTACACCTTC. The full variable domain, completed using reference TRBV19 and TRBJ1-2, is DGGITQSPKYLFRKEGQNVTLSCEQNLNHDAMYWYRQDPGQGLRLIYYSQIVNDFQKGDIAEGYSVSREKKESFPLTVTSAQKNPTAFYLCASRDPTSGYTFGSGTRLTVV.

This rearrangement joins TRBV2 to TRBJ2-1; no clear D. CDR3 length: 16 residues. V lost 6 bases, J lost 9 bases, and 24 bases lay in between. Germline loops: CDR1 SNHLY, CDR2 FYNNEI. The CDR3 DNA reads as TGTGCCAGCAGCCGCCGCCTAGATAAGGGAATCGCTGAGCAGTTCTTC. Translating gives CASSRRLDKGIAEQFF.